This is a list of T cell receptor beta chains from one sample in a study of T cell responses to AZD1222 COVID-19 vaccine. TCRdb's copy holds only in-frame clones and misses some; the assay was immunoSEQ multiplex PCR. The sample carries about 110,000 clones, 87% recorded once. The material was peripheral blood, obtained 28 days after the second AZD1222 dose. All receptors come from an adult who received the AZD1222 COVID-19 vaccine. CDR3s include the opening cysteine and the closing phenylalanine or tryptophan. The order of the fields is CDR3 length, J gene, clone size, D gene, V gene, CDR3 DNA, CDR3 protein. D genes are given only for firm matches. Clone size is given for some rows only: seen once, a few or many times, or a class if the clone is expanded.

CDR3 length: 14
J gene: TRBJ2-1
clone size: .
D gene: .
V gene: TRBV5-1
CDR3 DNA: TGCGCCAGCAGCGTCGGCACGGAATACAATGAGCAGTTCTTC
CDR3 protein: CASSVGTEYNEQFF

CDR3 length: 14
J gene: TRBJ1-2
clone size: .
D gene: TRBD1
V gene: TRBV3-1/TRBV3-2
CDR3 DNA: TGTGCCAGCAGCACGGGACAGGAACTCTATGGCTACACCTTC
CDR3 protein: CASSTGQELYGYTF

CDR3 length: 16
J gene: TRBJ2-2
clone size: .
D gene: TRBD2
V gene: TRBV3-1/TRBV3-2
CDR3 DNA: TGTGCCAGCAGCTTAGGACTAGGGAGCAACACCGGGGAGCTGTTTTTT
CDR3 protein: CASSLGLGSNTGELFF

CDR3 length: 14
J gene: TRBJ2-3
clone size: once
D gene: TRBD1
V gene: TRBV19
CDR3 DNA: TGTGCCAGTAAGGACAGGGAATACACAGATACGCAGTATTTT
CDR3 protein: CASKDREYTDTQYF

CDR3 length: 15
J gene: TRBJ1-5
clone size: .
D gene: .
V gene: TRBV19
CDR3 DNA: TGTGCCAGTAGTATTTCCGCCAGTAGCAATCAGCCCCAGCATTTT
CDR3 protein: CASSISASSNQPQHF

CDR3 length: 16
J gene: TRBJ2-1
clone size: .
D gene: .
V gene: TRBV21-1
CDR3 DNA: TGTGCCAGCAGCGCACGAGGGACTAGCGGGACCAATGAGCAGTTCTTC
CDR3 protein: CASSARGTSGTNEQFF

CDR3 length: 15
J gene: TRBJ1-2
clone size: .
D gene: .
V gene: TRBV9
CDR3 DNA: TGTGCCAGCAGCGTAGACCCAGCCGTCGTCTCGAGCTACACCTTC
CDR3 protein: CASSVDPAVVSSYTF

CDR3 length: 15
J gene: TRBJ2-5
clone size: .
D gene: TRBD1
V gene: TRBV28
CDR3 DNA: TGTGCCAGCAGTACAGGGACAGGGGGCTCAAAGACCCAGTACTTC
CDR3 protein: CASSTGTGGSKTQYF

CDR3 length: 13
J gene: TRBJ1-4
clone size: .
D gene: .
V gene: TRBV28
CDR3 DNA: TGTGCCAGCAGTTTAATTTCGTCTGAAAAACTGTTTTTT
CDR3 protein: CASSLISSEKLFF

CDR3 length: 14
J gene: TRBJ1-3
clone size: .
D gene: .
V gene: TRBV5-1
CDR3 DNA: TGCGCCAGCAGCTACGACAGCTCTGGAAACACCATATATTTT
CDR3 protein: CASSYDSSGNTIYF

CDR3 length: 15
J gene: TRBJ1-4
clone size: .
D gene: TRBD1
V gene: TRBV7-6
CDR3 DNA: TGTGCCAGCAGCCCTACAGGGGCAACTAATGAAAAACTGTTTTTT
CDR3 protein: CASSPTGATNEKLFF

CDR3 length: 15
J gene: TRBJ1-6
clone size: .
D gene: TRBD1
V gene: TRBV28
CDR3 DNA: TGTGCCAGCAGTTCGGGGACAGGAGATAATTCACCCCTCCACTTT
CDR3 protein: CASSSGTGDNSPLHF

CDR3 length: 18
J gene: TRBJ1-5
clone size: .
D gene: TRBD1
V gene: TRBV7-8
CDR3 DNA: TGTGCCAGCAGCTTGTGGGACAGGTGGATCAGTAGCAATCAGCCCCAGCATTTT
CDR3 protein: CASSLWDRWISSNQPQHF

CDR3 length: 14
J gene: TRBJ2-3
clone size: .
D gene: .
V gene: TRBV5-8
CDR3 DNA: TGTGCCAGCAGCTTGGTTAGCGTGGCAGATACGCAGTATTTT
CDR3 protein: CASSLVSVADTQYF

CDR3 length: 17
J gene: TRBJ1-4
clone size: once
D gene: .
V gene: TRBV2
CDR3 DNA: TGTGCCAGCAGTGAAGCGGGAAACAAAGCAACTAATGAAAAACTGTTTTTT
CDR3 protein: CASSEAGNKATNEKLFF

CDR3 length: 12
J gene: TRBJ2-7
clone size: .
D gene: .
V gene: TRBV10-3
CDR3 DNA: TGTGCCATCAGTGAGCCGGATTACGAGCAGTACTTC
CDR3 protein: CAISEPDYEQYF

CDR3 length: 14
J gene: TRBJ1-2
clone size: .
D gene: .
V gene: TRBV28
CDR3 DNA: TGTGCCAGCAGTCCCGGTGGCGGGGATGACGGCTACACCTTC
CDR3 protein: CASSPGGGDDGYTF

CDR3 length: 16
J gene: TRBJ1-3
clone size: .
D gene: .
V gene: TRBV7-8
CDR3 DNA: TGTGCCAGCAGCTTAGCCTGGAGGGGACCGGGAAACACCATATATTTT
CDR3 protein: CASSLAWRGPGNTIYF

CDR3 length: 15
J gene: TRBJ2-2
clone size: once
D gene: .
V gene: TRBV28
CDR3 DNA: TGTGCCAGCAGTTTAGGACTACCTAACACCGGGGAGCTGTTTTTT
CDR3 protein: CASSLGLPNTGELFF

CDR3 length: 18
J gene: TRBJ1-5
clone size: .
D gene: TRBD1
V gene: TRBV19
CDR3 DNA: TGTGCCAGTAGTATCGGAACCGGGACAGGGGATAGCAATCAGCCCCAGCATTTT
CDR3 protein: CASSIGTGTGDSNQPQHF

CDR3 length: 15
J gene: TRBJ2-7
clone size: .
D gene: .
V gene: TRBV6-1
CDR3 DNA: TGTGCCAGCAGTGAAATTACAGGTAGCTCCTACGAGCAGTACTTC
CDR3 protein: CASSEITGSSYEQYF

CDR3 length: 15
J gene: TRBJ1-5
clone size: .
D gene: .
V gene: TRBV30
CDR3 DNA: TGTGCCTGGAGCTTAAGGGGGGCTAGCAATCAGCCCCAGCATTTT
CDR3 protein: CAWSLRGASNQPQHF

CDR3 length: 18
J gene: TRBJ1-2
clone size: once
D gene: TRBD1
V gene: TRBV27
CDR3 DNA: TGTGCCAGCAGTTTAGAAGCCGTTTCCGGACAGGGAGCTTATGGCTACACCTTC
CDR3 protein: CASSLEAVSGQGAYGYTF

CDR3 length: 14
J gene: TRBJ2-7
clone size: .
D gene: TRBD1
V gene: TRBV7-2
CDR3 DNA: TGTGCCAGCAGCCTCCTGGACAGGGCCTACGAGCAGTACTTC
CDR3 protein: CASSLLDRAYEQYF

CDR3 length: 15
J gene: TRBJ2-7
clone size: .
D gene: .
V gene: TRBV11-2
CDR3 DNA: TGTGCCAGCAGCTTAGAAACCCTATTGATTTACGAGCAGTACTTC
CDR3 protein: CASSLETLLIYEQYF

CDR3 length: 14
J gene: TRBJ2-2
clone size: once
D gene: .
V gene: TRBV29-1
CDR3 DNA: TGCAGCGTTTCAGGGGCCAACCCCACCGGGGAGCTGTTTTTT
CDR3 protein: CSVSGANPTGELFF

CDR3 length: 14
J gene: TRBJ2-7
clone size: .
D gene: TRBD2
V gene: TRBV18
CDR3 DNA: TGTGCCAGCTCCCGGACTAGCGGGAGAGACGAGCAGTACTTC
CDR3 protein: CASSRTSGRDEQYF

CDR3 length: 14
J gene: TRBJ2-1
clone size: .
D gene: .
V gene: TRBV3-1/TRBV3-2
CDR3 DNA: TGTGCCAGCAGCCCGGGAGTAGCCGGCAATGAGCAGTTCTTC
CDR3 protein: CASSPGVAGNEQFF

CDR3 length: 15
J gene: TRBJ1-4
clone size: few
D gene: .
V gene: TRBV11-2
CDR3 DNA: TGTGCCAGCAGCTTAGGGACTGCCGAGAATGAAAAACTGTTTTTT
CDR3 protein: CASSLGTAENEKLFF

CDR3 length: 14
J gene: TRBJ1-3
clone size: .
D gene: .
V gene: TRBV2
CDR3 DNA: TGTGCCAGCAGTGTCGGCGCCTCTGGAAACACCATATATTTT
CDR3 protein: CASSVGASGNTIYF

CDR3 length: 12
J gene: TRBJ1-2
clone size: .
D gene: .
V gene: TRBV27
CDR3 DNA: TGTGCCAGCAGTTTGTTCGGGCATGGCTACACCTTC
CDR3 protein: CASSLFGHGYTF

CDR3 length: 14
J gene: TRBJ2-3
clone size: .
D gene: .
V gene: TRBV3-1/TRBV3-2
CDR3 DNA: TGTGCCAGCAGCCAGACAGTTCACACAGATACGCAGTATTTT
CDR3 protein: CASSQTVHTDTQYF

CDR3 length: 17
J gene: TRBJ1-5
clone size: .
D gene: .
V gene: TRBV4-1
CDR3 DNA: TGCGCCAGCAGCCAAGAAAGAGGGAGGGGGTACAATCAGCCCCAGCATTTT
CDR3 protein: CASSQERGRGYNQPQHF

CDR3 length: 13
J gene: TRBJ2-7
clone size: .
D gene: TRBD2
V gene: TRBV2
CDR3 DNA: TGTGCCAGCAGTCTACTAGGACTAGCGGAGACGTACTTC
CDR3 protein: CASSLLGLAETYF

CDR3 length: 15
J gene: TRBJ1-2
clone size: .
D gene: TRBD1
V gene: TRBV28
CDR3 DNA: TGTGCCAGCAGTTTGCCCAGGGGGCGGGATGGAGGCTACACCTTC
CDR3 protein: CASSLPRGRDGGYTF

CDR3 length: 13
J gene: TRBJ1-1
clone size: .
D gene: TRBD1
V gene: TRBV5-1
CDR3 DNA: TGCGCCAGCGGGACAGGGCTGAACACTGAAGCTTTCTTT
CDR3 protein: CASGTGLNTEAFF

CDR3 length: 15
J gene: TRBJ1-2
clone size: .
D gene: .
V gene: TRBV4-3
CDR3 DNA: TGCGCCAGCAGCCAAGACAGAGATATTAACTATGGCTACACCTTC
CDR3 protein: CASSQDRDINYGYTF

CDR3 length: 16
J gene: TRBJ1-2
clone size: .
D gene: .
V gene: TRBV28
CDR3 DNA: TGTGCCAGCAGTTTAACCCAGCCTGTCCAAACTTATGGCTACACCTTC
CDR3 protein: CASSLTQPVQTYGYTF

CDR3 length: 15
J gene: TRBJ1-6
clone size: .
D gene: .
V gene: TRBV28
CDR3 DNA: TGTGCCAGCAGTCAATTAGGACAGCGACATTCACCCCTCCACTTT
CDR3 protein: CASSQLGQRHSPLHF

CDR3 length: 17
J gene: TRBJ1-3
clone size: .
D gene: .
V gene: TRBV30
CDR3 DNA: TGTGCCTGGAGTTCCCTTCTGAAGGTCAGCTCTGGAAACACCATATATTTT
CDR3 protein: CAWSSLLKVSSGNTIYF

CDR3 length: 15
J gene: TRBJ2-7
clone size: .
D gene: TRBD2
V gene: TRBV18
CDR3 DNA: TGTGCCAGCTCAGGGACTAGCGGGGGGACCTACGAGCAGTACTTC
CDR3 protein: CASSGTSGGTYEQYF

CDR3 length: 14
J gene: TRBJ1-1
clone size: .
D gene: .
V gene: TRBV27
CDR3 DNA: TGTGCCAGCAGTTTATTTTTCGCGGACACTGAAGCTTTCTTT
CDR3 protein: CASSLFFADTEAFF

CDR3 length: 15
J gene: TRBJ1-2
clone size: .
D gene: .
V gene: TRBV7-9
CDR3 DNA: TGTGCCAGCAGCCGATTTACCTCGGCCCTTGTTGGCTACACCTTC
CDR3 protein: CASSRFTSALVGYTF

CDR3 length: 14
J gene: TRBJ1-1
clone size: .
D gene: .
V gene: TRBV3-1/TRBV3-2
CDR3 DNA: TGTGCCAGCAGGCGGACAGCACAGAACACTGAAGCTTTCTTT
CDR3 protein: CASRRTAQNTEAFF

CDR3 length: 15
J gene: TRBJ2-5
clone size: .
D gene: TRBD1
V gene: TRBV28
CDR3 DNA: TGTGCCAGCACCAGGACAGGGGGCGACTGGGAGACCCAGTACTTC
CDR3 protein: CASTRTGGDWETQYF

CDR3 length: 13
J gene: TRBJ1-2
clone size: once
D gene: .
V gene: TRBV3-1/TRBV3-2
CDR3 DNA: TGTGCCAGCAGCCAAGATGGTGGGCATGGCTACACCTTC
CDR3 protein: CASSQDGGHGYTF

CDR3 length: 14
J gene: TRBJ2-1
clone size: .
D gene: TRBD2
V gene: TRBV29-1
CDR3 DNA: TGCAGCGTTGTTGGTGGACTAGCCTACAATGAGCAGTTCTTC
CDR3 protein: CSVVGGLAYNEQFF

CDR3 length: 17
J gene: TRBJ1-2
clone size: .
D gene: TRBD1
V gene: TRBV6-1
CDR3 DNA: TGTGCCAGCAGTGAAATCGGGACAGGGGAAAGGCTCTATGGCTACACCTTC
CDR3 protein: CASSEIGTGERLYGYTF